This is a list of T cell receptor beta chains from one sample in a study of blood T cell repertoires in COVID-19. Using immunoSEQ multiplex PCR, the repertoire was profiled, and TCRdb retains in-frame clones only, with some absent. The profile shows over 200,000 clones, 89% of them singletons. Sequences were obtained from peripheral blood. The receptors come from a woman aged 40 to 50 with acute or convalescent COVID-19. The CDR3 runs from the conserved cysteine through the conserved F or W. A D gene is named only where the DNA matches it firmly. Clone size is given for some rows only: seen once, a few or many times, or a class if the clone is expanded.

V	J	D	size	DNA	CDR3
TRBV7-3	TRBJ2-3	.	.	TGTGCCAGCAGCCGAGAAATAGGCACAGATACGCAGTATTTT	CASSREIGTDTQYF
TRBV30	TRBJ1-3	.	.	TGTGCCTGGACTTATCTACCCCAGGTACTCTCTGGAAACACCATATATTTT	CAWTYLPQVLSGNTIYF
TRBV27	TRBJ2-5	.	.	TGTGCCAGCAGTTTATTGGGGGGGCAGGAGACCCAGTACTTC	CASSLLGGQETQYF
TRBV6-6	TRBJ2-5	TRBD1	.	TGTGCCAGCAGTCGCCCCAGGAGGGCAGGGGGCAAAGAGACCCAGTACTTC	CASSRPRRAGGKETQYF
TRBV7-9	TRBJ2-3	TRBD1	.	TGTGCCAGCAGCCAACAGGGGGCTACTGGCACAGATACGCAGTATTTT	CASSQQGATGTDTQYF
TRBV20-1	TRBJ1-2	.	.	TGCAGTGCTAGTAACATTGGGGCTGGCTACACCTTC	CSASNIGAGYTF
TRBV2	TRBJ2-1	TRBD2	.	TGTGCCAGCAGAAACCTAGCGGGGGGGCCTGGCAATGAGCAGTTCTTC	CASRNLAGGPGNEQFF
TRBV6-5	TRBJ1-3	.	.	TGTGCCAGCAGTTACCTCCCGGGGGCTGGAAACACCATATATTTT	CASSYLPGAGNTIYF
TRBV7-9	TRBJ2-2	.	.	TGTGCCAGCAGCGAGAATTATATTCACACCGGGGAGCTGTTTTTT	CASSENYIHTGELFF
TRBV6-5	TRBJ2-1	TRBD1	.	TGTGCCAGCAGAAAAACCGGGACAGGGACATTGGGGCAGTTCTTC	CASRKTGTGTLGQFF
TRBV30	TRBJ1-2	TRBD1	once	TGTGCCTGGAGTGTAACAGGGGTGGGCGGCTACACCTTC	CAWSVTGVGGYTF
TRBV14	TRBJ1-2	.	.	TGTGCCAGCAGCCAAGAAGGCTACAGCTATCGTGGCTACACCTTC	CASSQEGYSYRGYTF
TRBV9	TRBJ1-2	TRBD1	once	TGTGCCAGCAGCGTCGCCGGGACAGGAAGGCTAAACTATGGCTACACCTTC	CASSVAGTGRLNYGYTF
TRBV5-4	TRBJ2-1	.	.	TGTGCCAGCAGCGACCGGGACTCCCTTTCGACATCCTACAATGAGCAGTTCTTC	CASSDRDSLSTSYNEQFF
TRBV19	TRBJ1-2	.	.	TGTGCCAGTAGTATAGCCCCGGACAGCTCCTATGGCTACACCTTC	CASSIAPDSSYGYTF
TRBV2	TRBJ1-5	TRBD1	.	TGTGCCAGCAGTACAAACCGGGACAGGGGGCCTTGGGGCAATCAGCCCCAGCATTTT	CASSTNRDRGPWGNQPQHF
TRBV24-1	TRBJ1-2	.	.	TGTGCCACCAGTGACCCGGGACAAACCGGGGGCTACACCTTC	CATSDPGQTGGYTF
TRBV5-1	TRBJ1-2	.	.	TGCGCCAGCAGCTTGGAGGCAGGGGCAGCTAACTATGGCTACACCTTC	CASSLEAGAANYGYTF
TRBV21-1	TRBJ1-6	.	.	TGTGCCAGCCGAAAAGATACCTATAATTCACCCCTCCACTTT	CASRKDTYNSPLHF
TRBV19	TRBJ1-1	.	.	TGTGCCTCAAAATCCGGGGGGGTAGCTTTCTTT	CASKSGGVAFF
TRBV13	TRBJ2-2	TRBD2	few	TGTGCCAGCAGCCCTATAGTTTTTACTAGCGGGGCAAGGGCCGGGGAGCTGTTTTTT	CASSPIVFTSGARAGELFF
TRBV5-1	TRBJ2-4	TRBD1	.	TGCGCCAGCAGACGGACAGGGAGCACCAAAAACATTCAGTACTTC	CASRRTGSTKNIQYF
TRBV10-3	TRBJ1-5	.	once	TGTGCCTCAGAGGGTGAGGGAGGCAATCAGCCCCAGCATTTT	CASEGEGGNQPQHF
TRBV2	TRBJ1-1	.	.	TGTGCCAGCAGGGAGGACGGCTACAACACTGAAGCTTTCTTT	CASREDGYNTEAFF
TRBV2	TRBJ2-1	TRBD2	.	TGTGCCAGCAAAGTCGGGCGGACTAGCGGGGCAAGCTCCTACAATGAGCAGTTCTTC	CASKVGRTSGASSYNEQFF
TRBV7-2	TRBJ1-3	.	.	TGTGCCAGCAGCCCTAGCGGGGGAACTGGAAACACCATATATTTT	CASSPSGGTGNTIYF
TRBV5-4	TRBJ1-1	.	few	TGTGCATGGGGCCTCGGGAACACTGAAGCTTTCTTT	CAWGLGNTEAFF
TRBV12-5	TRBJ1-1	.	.	TGTGCTAGTGGTTTGGTACGGTTCGACAGCGAAAAACGGAACACTGAAGCTTTCTTT	CASGLVRFDSEKRNTEAFF
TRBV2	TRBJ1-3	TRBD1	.	TGTGCCAGCACATCAGGGGGTGGAGGAGGAAACACCATATATTTT	CASTSGGGGGNTIYF
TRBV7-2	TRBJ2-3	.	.	TGTGCCAGCAGCTTAGCGGGACTGTCGTTACTGGAGGATACGCAGTATTTT	CASSLAGLSLLEDTQYF
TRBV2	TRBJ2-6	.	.	TGTGCCAGCAGCGTCGGACAGCTCTCTGGGGCCAACGTCCTGACTTTC	CASSVGQLSGANVLTF
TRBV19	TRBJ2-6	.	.	TGTGCCAGTAGTATCGGGATCAATGGGGCCAACGTCCTGACTTTC	CASSIGINGANVLTF
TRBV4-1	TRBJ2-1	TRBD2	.	TGCGCCAGCAGCCTGCGACTAGCGGGGGGGGACAATGAGCAGTTCTTC	CASSLRLAGGDNEQFF
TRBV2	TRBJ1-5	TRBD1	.	TGTGCCAGCAGTGGCCCATTTTCGACAGGGCCTGGGGGTCAGCCCCAGCATTTT	CASSGPFSTGPGGQPQHF
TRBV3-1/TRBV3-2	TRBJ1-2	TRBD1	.	TGTGCCAGCAGCCAAGACCCGGGACAGTCGAACTATGGCTACACCTTC	CASSQDPGQSNYGYTF
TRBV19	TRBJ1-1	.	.	TGTGCCAGTAGCATAGACAGGATCAACACTGAAGCTTTCTTT	CASSIDRINTEAFF
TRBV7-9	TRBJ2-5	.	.	TGTGCCAGCAGCAAACTTCAGGGCTTACAAGAGACCCAGTACTTC	CASSKLQGLQETQYF
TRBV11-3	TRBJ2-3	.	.	TGTGCCAGCAGCCATTCTCTCGGAGGTTTGGCCCCTGAGGCAGATACGCAGTATTTT	CASSHSLGGLAPEADTQYF
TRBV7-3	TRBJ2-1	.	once	TGTGCCAGCAGCCCCGGGACAACTAACAATGAGCAGTTCTTC	CASSPGTTNNEQFF
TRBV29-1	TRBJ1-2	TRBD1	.	TGCAGCGTACTGACAGGGGACCTAGCTAACTATGGCTACACCTTC	CSVLTGDLANYGYTF
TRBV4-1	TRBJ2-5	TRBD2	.	TGCGCCAGCAGCCAAGATCCTCTTAGGGAGCGGGGGAAAGAGACCCAGTACTTC	CASSQDPLRERGKETQYF
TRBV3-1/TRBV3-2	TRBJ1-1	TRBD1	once	TGTGCCAGCAGCCAAGCGATAGGGACAGGGGGACAAGCTTTCTTT	CASSQAIGTGGQAFF
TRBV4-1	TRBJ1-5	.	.	TGCGCCAGCAGCCACCCCGTGGAGCTCCATCAGCCCCAGCATTTT	CASSHPVELHQPQHF
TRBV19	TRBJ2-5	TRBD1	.	TGTGCCAGTACTCTCTCGGGGGGACAGGGCAAAGAGACCCAGTACTTC	CASTLSGGQGKETQYF
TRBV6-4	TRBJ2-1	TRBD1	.	TGTGCCAGCAGTGAGGAGACAGGGGGCAACAATGAGCAGTTCTTC	CASSEETGGNNEQFF
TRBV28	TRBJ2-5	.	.	TGTGCCTTACGGGGGGCGGGGGAGACCCAGTACTTC	CALRGAGETQYF
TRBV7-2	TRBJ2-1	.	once	TGTGCCAGCAGCCCGTGGGGGGACTCCTACAATGAGCAGTTCTTC	CASSPWGDSYNEQFF
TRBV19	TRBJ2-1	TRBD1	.	TGTGCCAGTAAAACAGGGGGCGGTGAGCAGTTCTTC	CASKTGGGEQFF
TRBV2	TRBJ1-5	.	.	TGTGCCAGCGAGGGTGGAAATAGCAATCAGCCCCAGCATTTT	CASEGGNSNQPQHF
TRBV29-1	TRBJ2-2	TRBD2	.	TGCAGCGTTGTAGGAGCGGGGGATCACGGGGAGCTGTTTTTT	CSVVGAGDHGELFF
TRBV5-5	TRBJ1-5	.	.	TGTGCCAGCAGCCGAGTAGCGGGGCAGTATAGCAATCAGCCCCAGCATTTT	CASSRVAGQYSNQPQHF
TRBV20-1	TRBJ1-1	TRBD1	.	TGCAGTGCTAGTTTAGAAGGGGGCAACACTGAAGCTTTCTTT	CSASLEGGNTEAFF
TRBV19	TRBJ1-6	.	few	TGTGCCAGTAGTGCGTTGAATTCACCCCTCCACTTT	CASSALNSPLHF
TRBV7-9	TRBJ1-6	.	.	TGTGCCAGCAGCCACGCACGGGTTAACAATTCACCCCTCCACTTT	CASSHARVNNSPLHF
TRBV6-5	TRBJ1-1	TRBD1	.	TGTGCCAGCAGAGGGACAGTTGAACTAGCTTTCTTT	CASRGTVELAFF